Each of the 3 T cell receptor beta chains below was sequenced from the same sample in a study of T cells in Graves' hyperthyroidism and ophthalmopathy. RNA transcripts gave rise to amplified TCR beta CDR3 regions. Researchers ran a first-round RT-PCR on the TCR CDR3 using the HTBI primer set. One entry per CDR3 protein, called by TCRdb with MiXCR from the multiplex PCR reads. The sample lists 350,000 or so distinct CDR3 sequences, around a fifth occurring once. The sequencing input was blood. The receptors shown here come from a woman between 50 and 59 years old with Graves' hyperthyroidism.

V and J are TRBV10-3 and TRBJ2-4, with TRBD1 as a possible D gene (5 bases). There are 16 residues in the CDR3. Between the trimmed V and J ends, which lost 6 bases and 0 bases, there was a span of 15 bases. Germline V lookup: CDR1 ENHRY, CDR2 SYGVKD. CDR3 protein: CAISPSRGQAKNIQYF. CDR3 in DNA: TGTGCCATCAGCCCCAGTAGGGGTCAAGCCAAAAACATTCAGTACTTC.

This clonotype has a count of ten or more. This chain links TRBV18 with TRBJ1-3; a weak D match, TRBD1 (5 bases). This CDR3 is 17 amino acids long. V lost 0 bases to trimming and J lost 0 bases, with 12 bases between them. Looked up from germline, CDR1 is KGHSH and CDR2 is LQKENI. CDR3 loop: CASSPPAGPYSGNTIYF. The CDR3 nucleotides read TGTGCCAGCTCACCACCTGCAGGGCCCTACTCTGGAAACACCATATATTTT.

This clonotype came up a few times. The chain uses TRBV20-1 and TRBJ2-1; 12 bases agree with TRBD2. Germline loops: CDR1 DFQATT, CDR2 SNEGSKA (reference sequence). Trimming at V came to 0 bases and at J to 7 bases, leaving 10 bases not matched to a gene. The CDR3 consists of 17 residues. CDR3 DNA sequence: TGCAGTGCTAGAGATCGGGAGACTAGCGGGAGAGCAAATGAGCAGTTCTTC. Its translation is CSARDRETSGRANEQFF.